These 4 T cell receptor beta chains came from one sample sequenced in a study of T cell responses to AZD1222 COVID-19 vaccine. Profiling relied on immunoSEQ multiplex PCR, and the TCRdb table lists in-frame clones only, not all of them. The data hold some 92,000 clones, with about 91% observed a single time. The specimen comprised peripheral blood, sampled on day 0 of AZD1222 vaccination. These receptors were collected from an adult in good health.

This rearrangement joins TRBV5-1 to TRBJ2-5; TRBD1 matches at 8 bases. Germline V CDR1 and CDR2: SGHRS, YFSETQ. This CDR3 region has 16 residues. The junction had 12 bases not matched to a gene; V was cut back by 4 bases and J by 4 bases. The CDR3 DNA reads TGCGCCAGCAGCCGCCTCGGACAGGGCCTTTCAGAGACCCAGTACTTC. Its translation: CASSRLGQGLSETQYF.

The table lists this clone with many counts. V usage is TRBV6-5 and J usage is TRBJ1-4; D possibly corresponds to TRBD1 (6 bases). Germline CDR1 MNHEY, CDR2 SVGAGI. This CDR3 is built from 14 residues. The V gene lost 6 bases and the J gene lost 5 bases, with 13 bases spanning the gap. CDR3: CASRTGSGNEKLFF. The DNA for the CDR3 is TGTGCCAGCAGAACAGGGAGCGGGAATGAAAAACTGTTTTTT.

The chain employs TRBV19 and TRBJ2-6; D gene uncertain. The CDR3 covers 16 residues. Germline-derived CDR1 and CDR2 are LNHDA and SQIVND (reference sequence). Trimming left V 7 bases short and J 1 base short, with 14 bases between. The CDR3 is CASTSDILSGANVLTF. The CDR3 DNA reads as TGTGCCAGTACCTCTGACATCCTGTCTGGGGCCAACGTCCTGACTTTC. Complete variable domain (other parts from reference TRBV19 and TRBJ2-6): DGGITQSPKYLFRKEGQNVTLSCEQNLNHDAMYWYRQDPGQGLRLIYYSQIVNDFQKGDIAEGYSVSREKKESFPLTVTSAQKNPTAFYLCASTSDILSGANVLTFGAGSRLTVL.

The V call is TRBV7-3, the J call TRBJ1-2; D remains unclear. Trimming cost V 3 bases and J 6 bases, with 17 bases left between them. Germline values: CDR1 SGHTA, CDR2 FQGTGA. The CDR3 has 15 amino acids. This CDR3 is CASSFGLGPRNGYTF. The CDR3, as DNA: TGTGCCAGCAGCTTTGGTCTGGGTCCCCGCAATGGCTACACCTTC. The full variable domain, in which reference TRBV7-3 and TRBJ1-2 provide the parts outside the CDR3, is GAGVSQTPSNKVTEKGKYVELRCDPISGHTALYWYRQSLGQGPEFLIYFQGTGAADDSGLPNDRFFAVRPEGSVSTLKIQRTERGDSAVYLCASSFGLGPRNGYTFGSGTRLTVV.